What follows is one T cell receptor beta chain and its context. This entry belongs to a study of blood T cell repertoires in COVID-19. The CDR3 is 13 amino acids. V lost 7 bases, J lost 5 bases, and 14 bases lay in between. CDR1 is LNHDA, CDR2 SQIVND, per germline (reference sequence). Using immunoSEQ multiplex PCR, the repertoire was profiled, and TCRdb retains in-frame clones only, with some absent. The sample lists about 180,000 clones, 89% occurring once. The chain joins TRBV19 to TRBJ2-5, with a possible D match to TRBD2 (6 bases). The sequenced sample consisted of PBMCs or T cells enriched from blood (not recorded which). The receptor's source is a woman aged 40 to 55 with acute COVID-19. The CDR3 DNA reads as TGTGCCAGTAATTCTCGTGCGGGGGAGACCCAGTACTTC. This encodes CASNSRAGETQYF. The full variable domain, in which reference TRBV19 and TRBJ2-5 provide the parts outside the CDR3, is DGGITQSPKYLFRKEGQNVTLSCEQNLNHDAMYWYRQDPGQGLRLIYYSQIVNDFQKGDIAEGYSVSREKKESFPLTVTSAQKNPTAFYLCASNSRAGETQYFGPGTRLLVL.